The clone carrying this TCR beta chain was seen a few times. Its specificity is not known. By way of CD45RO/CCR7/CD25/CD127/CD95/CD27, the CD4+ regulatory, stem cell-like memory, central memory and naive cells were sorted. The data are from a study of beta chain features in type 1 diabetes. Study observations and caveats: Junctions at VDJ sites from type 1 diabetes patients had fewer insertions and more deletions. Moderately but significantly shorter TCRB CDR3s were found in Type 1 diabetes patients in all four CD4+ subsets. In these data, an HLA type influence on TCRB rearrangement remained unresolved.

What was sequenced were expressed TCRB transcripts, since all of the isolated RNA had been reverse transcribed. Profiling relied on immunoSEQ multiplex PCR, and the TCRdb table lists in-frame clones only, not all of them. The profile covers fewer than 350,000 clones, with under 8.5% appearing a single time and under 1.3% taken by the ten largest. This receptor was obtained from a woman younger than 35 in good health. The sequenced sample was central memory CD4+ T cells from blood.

CDR3 protein: CASSPTPAGGSTDTQYF. The DNA of the CDR3 is TGCGCCAGCAGCCCTACCCCCGCAGGGGGCTCCACAGATACGCAGTATTTT. The chain joins TRBV4-3 to TRBJ2-3; 8 bases match TRBD1. From germline, CDR1 is LGHNA and CDR2 YSLEER. The trim removed 4 bases at V and 2 bases at J, leaving 11 bases unmatched. The length of the CDR3 is 17 residues.